The present T cell receptor beta chain was sequenced within a study of blood T cell repertoires in COVID-19. Study in general: Samples of COVID-19 (acute and convalescent) were obtained from the United States, Italy and Spain.

The assay was immunoSEQ multiplex PCR, and TCRdb's table has in-frame clones only and misses some. Of about 250,000 clones detected, around 86% appear once; the ten largest clones hold 1.6%. CDR1 and CDR2 (germline): MNHEY, SVGEGT. The trim removed 2 bases at V and 7 bases at J, leaving 5 bases unmatched. This CDR3 has 15 residues. V and J are TRBV6-2 or TRBV6-3 and TRBJ1-5; TRBD1 matches at 10 bases. The sequenced material came from peripheral blood. This TCR was recovered from a woman aged 60-70 years who had recovered from COVID-19. CDR3 DNA: TGTGCCAGCAGTTACCGGACAGGGGGACGCCAGCCCCAGCATTTT. Protein sequence: CASSYRTGGRQPQHF.